The 25 T cell receptor beta chains in this list originate from one sample, sequenced in a study of blood T cell repertoires in COVID-19 (dated by TCRdb to about 2020). The method was the immunoSEQ multiplex PCR assay. This is the immuneACCESS table as TCRdb keeps it, with only in-frame sequences that have V and J called. A part of the clones is gone; compared with another copy, unresolved V genes explain less than half, and the rest is unexplained. The sample table shows over 200,000 clones, and 85% to 90% are seen once. The ten top clones hold 0.9% to 1% of the sample. Specimen: peripheral blood. Receptor source: a middle-aged woman who had recovered from COVID-19.

This chain connects TRBV5-4 to TRBJ2-7; 8 positions match TRBD1. The junction had 6 bases not matched to a gene; V was cut back by 5 bases and J by 2 bases. The CDR3 runs 14 residues. The germline gives CDR1 SGHNT, CDR2 YYREEE (reference sequence). The CDR3 region is CASRPGQGTYEQYF. The CDR3 DNA is TGTGCCAGCAGGCCCGGACAGGGCACCTACGAGCAGTACTTC.

The chain couples TRBV6-5 to TRBJ2-2; TRBD1 is a possible D gene (5 bases). Germline CDR1 MNHEY, CDR2 SVGAGI. This CDR3 comprises 13 residues. Trimming cost V 6 bases and J 4 bases, with 9 bases left between them. The CDR3 here is CASRGRGTGELFF. The CDR3 DNA is TGTGCCAGCAGGGGTAGGGGCACCGGGGAGCTGTTTTTT.

This chain connects TRBV29-1 to TRBJ1-3, with no clear D. This CDR3 comprises 11 residues. V lost 5 bases and J 4 bases, leaving 6 bases between the germline ends. Germline assignment: CDR1 SQVTM and CDR2 ANQGSEA. CDR3 in DNA: TGCAGCGTTCTGGAGGGAAACACCATATATTTT. Translating gives CSVLEGNTIYF.

The V call is TRBV13, the J call TRBJ1-4; D is possibly TRBD1 (5 bases). CDR3 length: 14 amino acids. V shed 6 bases and J shed 7 bases, with 15 bases lying between them. CDR1 is PRHDT and CDR2 is FYEKMQ in the germline V gene (reference sequence). The chain's CDR3 is CASRHRGNGEKLFF. CDR3 sequence (DNA): TGTGCCAGCAGGCACCGGGGGAATGGTGAAAAACTGTTTTTT.

The chain links TRBV13 to TRBJ2-2; 7 bases match TRBD1. V dropped 5 bases and J dropped 0; count of bases not matched to a gene: 9. This CDR3 spans 17 amino acids. Germline V gene lookup returns CDR1 PRHDT and CDR2 FYEKMQ (reference sequence). The CDR3 region is CASSGYRGLPNTGELFF. DNA of the CDR3: TGTGCCAGCAGCGGATACAGGGGCCTCCCGAACACCGGGGAGCTGTTTTTT.

The chain joins TRBV2 to TRBJ2-3; D is unclear. CDR1 is SNHLY and CDR2 is FYNNEI in the germline V gene. Trimming stripped 6 bases from V and 8 bases from J, with 6 bases between. This CDR3 is 10 amino acids long. The DNA for the CDR3 is TGTGCCAGCAGGGCAGTTACGCAGTATTTT. Translated: CASRAVTQYF.

The chain has TRBV19 and TRBJ2-7, with a possible D match to TRBD1 (6 bases). Trimming stripped 6 bases from V and 0 bases from J, with 12 bases between. This CDR3 is built from 14 residues. CDR1 is LNHDA, CDR2 SQIVND, per germline (reference sequence). The CDR3 region is CASRERGSSYEQYF. The CDR3 coding sequence is TGTGCCAGTAGGGAGAGGGGGAGCTCCTACGAGCAGTACTTC.

The chain has TRBV10-1 and TRBJ1-4, with 8 bases fitting TRBD1. The CDR3 consists of 14 residues. Losses at the gene ends were 6 bases for V and 4 bases for J; bases not matched to a gene: 4. The germline V gene encodes CDR1 WNHNN and CDR2 SYGVQD (reference sequence). As DNA, the CDR3 is TGCGCCAGCAGCCCGGGACAGGTTAATGAAAAACTGTTTTTT. Its translation is CASSPGQVNEKLFF.

This clone was recorded a few times. The J gene is TRBJ1-6, the V gene TRBV12-3 or TRBV12-4; TRBD1 might be the D (5 bases). The CDR3 is made up of 13 amino acids. V was shortened by 8 bases and J by 8 bases, with 13 bases between the two germline ends. CDR3 bases: TGTGCCAGCGCCGGGGGGGACGATTCACCCCTCCACTTT. Encoded protein: CASAGGDDSPLHF.

This clone has more than one count but fewer than ten. The J gene is TRBJ2-1, the V gene TRBV6-6; TRBD1 aligns across 9 bases. The J segment lost 6 bases and the V segment lost 4 bases, leaving 7 bases of the junction unmatched. CDR1 is MNHNY and CDR2 is SVGAGI in the germline V gene (reference sequence). The CDR3 is made up of 15 amino acids. The CDR3 sequence: CASSFRDREVNEQFF. DNA for the CDR3: TGTGCCAGCAGTTTCCGGGACAGGGAGGTCAATGAGCAGTTCTTC.

The chain is built from TRBV30 and TRBJ1-2; 8 nucleotides align to TRBD1. V shed 2 bases and J 8 bases; nucleotides not matched to a gene: 1. The germline gives CDR1 GTSNPN, CDR2 SVGIG (reference sequence). CDR3 length equals 11 residues. The DNA of the CDR3 is TGTGCCTGGAGTTGGACAGGGGGCTACACCTTC. This encodes CAWSWTGGYTF. Variable domain in full (rest from reference TRBV30 and TRBJ1-2): SQTIHQWPATLVQPVGSPLSLECTVEGTSNPNLYWYRQAAGRGLQLLFYSVGIGQISSEVPQNLSASRPQDRQFILSSKKLLLSDSGFYLCAWSWTGGYTFGSGTRLTVV.

V usage is TRBV6-2 or TRBV6-3 and J usage is TRBJ2-7; 8 bases align to TRBD1. CDR3 length equals 15 residues. J gave up 2 bases and V 6 bases, and 9 bases lay outside the gene matches. Germline V gene data show CDR1 as MNHEY and CDR2 as SVGEGT. The CDR3 loop reads CASRPTGGFAYEQYF. The CDR3 region has the DNA TGTGCCAGCAGGCCTACAGGGGGGTTTGCCTACGAGCAGTACTTC.

This chain links TRBV30 with TRBJ2-3; 9 nucleotides match TRBD2. CDR3 size: 15 residues. Germline V gene sequence: CDR1 GTSNPN, CDR2 SVGIG (reference sequence). V was clipped by 0 bases and J by 6 bases; unmatched bases: 7. The DNA for the CDR3 is TGTGCCTGGAGTGTAGGAGCGGGAGGAAGCGATACGCAGTATTTT. This translates into CAWSVGAGGSDTQYF.

The chain has TRBV18 and TRBJ2-7; the match to TRBD1 covers 8 bases. V gave up 1 base and J gave up 7 bases; unmatched junction bases: 3. This CDR3 has 13 amino acids. From germline, CDR1 is KGHSH and CDR2 LQKENI. The DNA of the CDR3 is TGTGCCAGCTCACCACTCACAGGGGGGGAGCAGTACTTC. This translates into CASSPLTGGEQYF. Full variable domain (missing parts from reference TRBV18 and TRBJ2-7): NAGVMQNPRHLVRRRGQEARLRCSPMKGHSHVYWYRQLPEEGLKFMVYLQKENIIDESGMPKERFSAEFPKEGPSILRIQQVVRGDSAAYFCASSPLTGGEQYFGPGTRLTVT.

V and J are TRBV9 and TRBJ2-3; D may be TRBD2 (5 bases). Trimming cost V 4 bases and J 1 base, with 10 bases left between them. This CDR3 spans 14 amino acids. Germline CDR1 SGDLS, CDR2 YYNGEE. As DNA, the CDR3 is TGTGCCAGCAGCACCCGAGCGGGCACAGATACGCAGTATTTT. This encodes CASSTRAGTDTQYF.

This clone turned up a few times. The rearrangement uses TRBV9 and TRBJ2-5; 9 bases are a match to TRBD2. CDR1 and CDR2 from the germline V gene are SGDLS and YYNGEE. Losses at the gene ends were 0 bases for V and 5 bases for J; bases not matched to a gene: 5. CDR3 length: 15 residues. The CDR3, as DNA: TGTGCCAGCAGCGTAGGGGCGCGGGAGGGGGAGACCCAGTACTTC. It codes for CASSVGAREGETQYF.

The V and J genes are TRBV6-6 and TRBJ2-3, with TRBD2 as a possible D gene (5 bases). This CDR3 contains 15 residues. Germline assignment: CDR1 MNHNY and CDR2 SVGAGI (reference sequence). Trimming removed 6 bases from V and 1 base from J, with 14 bases in between. CDR3 sequence (DNA): TGTGCCAGCAGAAGGAGAGCGGATGGCACAGATACGCAGTATTTT. It encodes CASRRRADGTDTQYF.

The chain joins TRBV15 to TRBJ2-5, with a tentative D call TRBD1 (5 bases). Trimming left V 0 bases short and J 1 base short, with 15 bases between. The CDR3 is 17 residues long. Germline CDR1 is LNHNV and CDR2 is YYDKDF (reference sequence). This chain's CDR3 is CATSRDPQGLVQETQYF. In DNA, the CDR3 is TGTGCCACCAGCAGAGATCCCCAGGGCCTCGTCCAAGAGACCCAGTACTTC. Full variable domain (rest looked up from reference TRBV15 and TRBJ2-5): DAMVIQNPRYQVTQFGKPVTLSCSQTLNHNVMYWYQQKSSQAPKLLFHYYDKDFNNEADTPDNFQSRRPNTSFCFLDIRSPGLGDTAMYLCATSRDPQGLVQETQYFGPGTRLLVL.

The V gene is TRBV29-1, the J gene TRBJ1-5; tentative D call: TRBD1 (5 bases). The CDR3 loop spans 16 amino acids. CDR1 SQVTM and CDR2 ANQGSEA come from the germline V gene. V was trimmed by 4 bases and J by 1 base, leaving 17 bases between them. The CDR3 DNA follows: TGCAGCGTTGGAACGGGGGTCGGAACCAGCAATCAGCCCCAGCATTTT. It codes for CSVGTGVGTSNQPQHF.

This chain joins TRBV27 and TRBJ2-1, with 11 bases lining up with TRBD2. The CDR3 totals 16 residues. J gave up 4 bases and V 7 bases, and 9 bases lay outside the gene matches. Germline V CDR1 and CDR2: MNHEY, SMNVEV (reference sequence). DNA for the CDR3: TGTGCCAGCACCCGGGGACTAGCGGACTCTTACAATGAGCAGTTCTTC. This sequence encodes CASTRGLADSYNEQFF.

The genes are TRBV15 and TRBJ1-1, with D uncertain. CDR1 and CDR2 from the germline V gene are LNHNV and YYDKDF (reference sequence). CDR3 length: 12 residues. The V gene lost 1 base and the J gene lost 6 bases, with 6 bases spanning the gap. CDR3 loop: CATSRGRAEAFF. The CDR3 nucleotides are TGTGCCACCAGCAGAGGTCGGGCTGAAGCTTTCTTT.

In its sample, this clone was seen a few times. The V and J genes are TRBV6-4 and TRBJ2-3; TRBD2 matches 11 bases. In germline, CDR1 is MRHNA, CDR2 SNTAGT. V lost 6 bases to trimming and J lost 4 bases; unmatched junction nucleotides: 3. CDR3 length equals 14 residues. The CDR3 region has the DNA TGTGCCAGCAGCCGACTAGCGGGATCAGATACGCAGTATTTT. Translation gives CASSRLAGSDTQYF.

The chain uses TRBV5-1 and TRBJ2-1; D is unresolved. This CDR3 has 15 residues. With 4 bases removed from V and 0 bases from J, the gap between germline ends came to 11 bases. Germline V gene sequence: CDR1 SGHRS, CDR2 YFSETQ. The DNA for the CDR3 is TGCGCCAGCAGCGTTAGCCCGAGCTCCTACAATGAGCAGTTCTTC. The encoded protein is CASSVSPSSYNEQFF.

The chain recombines TRBV6-6 with TRBJ2-7, with D perhaps matching TRBD2 (7 bases). Per germline, CDR1 MNHNY and CDR2 SVGAGI (reference sequence). The germline V and J ends were trimmed by 8 bases and 3 bases, with 17 bases remaining between them. This CDR3 contains 14 residues. The DNA of the CDR3 is TGTGCCAGCGTCGAGGGGGGGCGGTTCTACGAGCAGTACTTC. Translated: CASVEGGRFYEQYF.

Concerning this clone: Other DNA sequences in the sample encode the same CDR3. The chain couples TRBV18 to TRBJ2-1; 7 positions match TRBD2. There are 15 residues in the CDR3. J lost 9 bases, V lost 2 bases, and 10 bases had no gene match. Germline CDR1 KGHSH, CDR2 LQKENI. CDR3 coding DNA: TGTGCCAGCTCACCATTTAGCGGGTTTTCTGGTGAGCAGTTCTTC. This gives the protein CASSPFSGFSGEQFF.